Each of the 11 T cell receptor beta chains below was sequenced from the same sample in a study of CD4 T cells in relation to SARS-CoV-2 and coronaviruses. No cognate antigen is known for these TCRs. The data were produced by immunoSEQ multiplex PCR, yet TCRdb's version contains in-frame clones alone and is incomplete. The repertoire holds some 32,000 clones, more than 75% seen once, with about 3.4% in the top ten. Sequenced sample: memory CD4+ T cells from PBMCs, cultured in vitro. Receptors originate from an adult with COVID-19.

The J gene is TRBJ1-4, the V gene TRBV18; D is ambiguous. Germline-derived CDR1 and CDR2 are KGHSH and LQKENI. The CDR3 length is 14 residues. V was trimmed by 3 bases and J by 4 bases, leaving 9 bases between them. The CDR3 here is CASSPKKSNEKLFF. DNA for the CDR3: TGTGCCAGCTCACCGAAAAAGAGTAATGAAAAACTGTTTTTT.

The count of this clone is one. The chain links TRBV19 to TRBJ2-6; a weak D match, TRBD2 (6 bases). CDR1 is LNHDA and CDR2 is SQIVND in the germline V gene (reference sequence). Trimming shortened V by 3 bases and J by 3 bases, and 9 bases separated the two germline ends. This CDR3 contains 15 residues. The CDR3 spells CASSILEGGANVLTF. DNA for the CDR3: TGTGCCAGTAGTATTTTGGAGGGTGGGGCCAACGTCCTGACTTTC.

This clone showed up just a few times. The rearrangement joins TRBV7-3 to TRBJ2-1; D call uncertain. Looked up from germline, CDR1 is SGHTA and CDR2 is FQGTGA. Trimming pared 2 bases from V and 3 bases from J, leaving 11 bases between. The CDR3 totals 15 residues. CDR3 sequence reads: CASSLGRSHYNEQFF. The DNA for the CDR3 is TGTGCCAGCAGCTTAGGTCGCAGCCACTACAATGAGCAGTTCTTC.

The chain is built from TRBV15 and TRBJ1-1, with 9 bases lining up with TRBD1. Trimming at V came to 5 bases and at J to 4 bases, leaving 2 bases not matched to a gene. This CDR3 has 13 residues. CDR1 is LNHNV and CDR2 is YYDKDF in the germline V gene (reference sequence). The CDR3 DNA reads as TGTGCCACCAGCCTGGGACAGGGCACTGAAGCTTTCTTT. The encoded protein is CATSLGQGTEAFF.

In DNA, the CDR3 is TGTGCCAGCAGTTTCGGCTACGAGCAGTACTTC. Translated: CASSFGYEQYF. This sequence joins TRBV12-3 or TRBV12-4 and TRBJ2-7; D gene unclear. This CDR3 contains 11 residues. V shed 3 bases and J shed 3 bases, with 3 bases lying between them.

This clone was detected once. The rearrangement links TRBV18 to TRBJ2-5, with D maybe TRBD2 (5 bases). The CDR3 is 14 residues long. Trimming took 0 bases from V and 2 from J, leaving 7 bases between them. Germline lookup yields CDR1 KGHSH and CDR2 LQKENI. The CDR3 here is CASSPPGRQETQYF. The CDR3 DNA reads as TGTGCCAGCTCACCACCGGGGAGACAAGAGACCCAGTACTTC.

The chain carries TRBV7-2 and TRBJ2-3, with unresolved D. The V and J ends lost 4 bases and 1 base respectively, with 3 bases between them. Germline CDR1 reads SGHTA; CDR2 reads FQGNSA. The CDR3 is 12 amino acids. The CDR3 DNA sequence: TGTGCCAGCAGCTCTCGCACAGATACGCAGTATTTT. It translates to CASSSRTDTQYF.

Comment on this clone: The sample holds other DNA sequences that translate to the same CDR3. The chain has TRBV6-6 and TRBJ2-2; D remains unclear. Germline CDR1 reads MNHNY; CDR2 reads SVGAGI (reference sequence). Trimming cost V 1 base and J 1 base, with 4 bases left between them. The CDR3 is 14 amino acids. CDR3 DNA sequence: TGTGCCAGCAGTTACTTTCGGAACACCGGGGAGCTGTTTTTT. This sequence encodes CASSYFRNTGELFF.

The genes are TRBV3-1 (or the pseudogene TRBV3-2) and TRBJ1-1; D possibly corresponds to TRBD1 (6 bases). The CDR3 loop spans 14 amino acids. CDR1 LGHDT and CDR2 YNNKEL come from the germline V gene (reference sequence). V was pared by 3 bases and J by 3 bases, with 11 bases between. In nucleotides, the CDR3 is TGTGCCAGCAGCCAGAAAACAGGGCACACTGAAGCTTTCTTT. Protein sequence: CASSQKTGHTEAFF.

This clone was found a few times. The sample has other DNA sequences that encode this CDR3 too. The chain uses TRBV6-5 and TRBJ1-3; 8 nucleotides agree with TRBD1. This CDR3 contains 15 residues. Per the germline V gene, CDR1 is MNHEY and CDR2 is SVGAGI. The J segment lost 0 bases and the V segment lost 6 bases, leaving 4 bases of the junction unmatched. CDR3 loop: CASSSTGGSGNTIYF. The CDR3 DNA is TGTGCCAGCAGCAGTACAGGGGGCTCTGGAAACACCATATATTTT.

The J gene is TRBJ2-1, the V gene TRBV19, with 11 bases matching TRBD2. V lost 6 bases to trimming and J lost 8 bases; unmatched junction nucleotides: 9. There are 15 residues in the CDR3. Germline values: CDR1 LNHDA, CDR2 SQIVND (reference sequence). In DNA form, the CDR3 reads TGTGCCAGTAGCACGACTAGCGGGAACGTGCATGAGCAGTTCTTC. As protein: CASSTTSGNVHEQFF.